Below are 26 T cell receptor beta chains sequenced from a single sample in a study of T cells after yellow fever vaccination. TCRdb reprocessed the 5' RACE reads with MiXCR, giving one entry per CDR3 protein. The table has a few hundred thousand distinct CDR3 sequences, approximately 5.7% seen once; the top ten hold roughly 15%. The sample was PBMCs, taken 5 days after the yellow fever booster vaccination. The source is a man aged 25-40 years who received the YFV17D yellow fever vaccine.

This clonotype was counted ten times or more. The V call is TRBV11-2, the J call TRBJ2-1; 8 bases align to TRBD2. This CDR3 has 15 amino acids. V lost 3 bases and J lost 4; bases outside the gene matches: 5. Germline-derived CDR1 and CDR2 are SGHAT and FQNNGV. The CDR3 DNA reads TGTGCCAGCAGCTTTAGTACTAGCGGTTACAATGAGCAGTTCTTC. Protein product: CASSFSTSGYNEQFF.

This clonotype has just a few counts. The gene calls are TRBV4-3 and TRBJ2-1, with D unclear. This CDR3 has 17 residues. The germline V and J ends were trimmed by 0 bases and 3 bases, with 15 bases remaining between them. From germline, CDR1 is LGHNA and CDR2 YSLEER. CDR3 bases: TGCGCCAGCAGCCAAGATGGATCCGCCTCCTACTACAATGAGCAGTTCTTC. It translates to CASSQDGSASYYNEQFF.

This clonotype was seen repeatedly, ten times or more. The chain couples TRBV20-1 to TRBJ2-5; 9 positions agree with TRBD1. CDR3 length: 13 residues. With 5 bases clipped from V and 2 bases from J, the junction kept 3 bases outside the gene matches. Germline lookup yields CDR1 DFQATT and CDR2 SNEGSKA (reference sequence). CDR3 DNA: TGCAGTGCTTCTGGACAGGGGCAAGAGACCCAGTACTTC. The encoded protein is CSASGQGQETQYF.

CDR3 region: CASSQGQFNSPLHF. DNA for the CDR3: TGTGCCAGCAGCCAAGGGCAGTTTAATTCACCCCTCCACTTT. The genes are TRBV14 and TRBJ1-6; no clear D gene. V was cut by 1 base and J by 6 bases, with 7 bases left in between. This CDR3 spans 14 amino acids. Germline V gene lookup returns CDR1 SGHDN and CDR2 FVKESK.

J is TRBJ1-3 and V is TRBV7-9; 7 bases agree with TRBD1. V trimming: 5 bases; J trimming: 4 bases; junction bases outside the gene matches: 8. From germline, CDR1 is SEHNR and CDR2 FQNEAQ (reference sequence). The CDR3 spans 15 residues. CDR3 DNA: TGTGCCAGCAGCAACCTAGGGACAGCCGGAAACACCATATATTTT. This gives the protein CASSNLGTAGNTIYF.

This chain joins TRBV20-1 and TRBJ2-7, with TRBD2 matching 13 bases. Germline V CDR1 and CDR2: DFQATT, SNEGSKA (reference sequence). CDR3 length: 15 residues. The V gene end was trimmed by 6 bases and the J gene end by 3 bases; junction bases not matched to a gene: 8. The CDR3: CSAAGTSGNRYEQYF. DNA for the CDR3: TGCAGTGCAGCCGGGACTAGCGGGAACCGCTACGAGCAGTACTTC.

This clonotype was seen a few times. The J gene is TRBJ2-7, the V gene TRBV5-1; 9 bases are a match to TRBD2. Germline CDR1 and CDR2: SGHRS and YFSETQ. V was pared by 4 bases and J by 4 bases, with 12 bases of the junction left unmatched. The CDR3 sequence is 16 residues long. DNA for the CDR3: TGCGCCAGCAGCAAGATTAGCGGGAGAGCTGAATACGAGCAGTACTTC. Protein: CASSKISGRAEYEQYF. The full variable domain, its missing parts supplied by reference TRBV5-1 and TRBJ2-7, is KAGVTQTPRYLIKTRGQQVTLSCSPISGHRSVSWYQQTPGQGLQFLFEYFSETQRNKGNFPGRFSGRQFSNSRSEMNVSTLELGDSALYLCASSKISGRAEYEQYFGPGTRLTVT.

This clonotype showed up many times. V gene TRBV5-1 combines with J gene TRBJ2-3; 9 bases agree with TRBD2. This CDR3 region has 16 residues. CDR1 and CDR2 from the germline V gene are SGHRS and YFSETQ. V lost 4 bases to trimming and J lost 6 bases; unmatched junction nucleotides: 12. CDR3 loop: CASSHEGGRAGDTQYF. Here the CDR3 DNA reads TGCGCCAGCAGCCATGAAGGCGGGAGGGCCGGGGATACGCAGTATTTT.

A few counts support this clonotype. J is TRBJ2-7 and V is TRBV30; TRBD1 matches at 8 bases. Germline V gene lookup returns CDR1 GTSNPN and CDR2 SVGIG (reference sequence). V was clipped by 2 bases and J by 8 bases; unmatched bases: 14. The CDR3 is made up of 15 amino acids. CDR3 DNA: TGTGCCTGGAGTCCCCCGGACAGGGAAGTAAGTAAGCAGTACTTC. This codes for CAWSPPDREVSKQYF.

A word on this clonotype: The junction departs from the called germline gene at one end, perhaps through a read error. In nucleotides, the CDR3 is TGTGCCAGTAGTACCTCCGGGACTAGCGGATACGAGCTGTACTTC. Its translation is CASSTSGTSGYELYF. The chain links TRBV19 to TRBJ2-7; 11 bases match TRBD2. The CDR3 extends over 15 amino acids. CDR1 is LNHDA and CDR2 is SQIVND in the germline V gene (reference sequence).

This clonotype has at least ten counts. The chain joins TRBV30 to TRBJ2-7; 7 bases fit TRBD1. CDR1 and CDR2 (germline): GTSNPN, SVGIG (reference sequence). Unmatched junction bases numbered 3, after V lost 8 bases and J lost 2 bases. This CDR3 comprises 11 residues. This CDR3 is CATGTAYEQYF. The CDR3 DNA sequence: TGTGCCACCGGGACAGCCTACGAGCAGTACTTC.

V is TRBV28 and J is TRBJ2-1; 7 bases match TRBD1. Trimming at V came to 6 bases and at J to 0 bases, leaving 5 bases not matched to a gene. Germline CDR1 is MDHEN and CDR2 is SYDVKM. The CDR3 is 15 amino acids. The CDR3 nucleotides are TGTGCCAGCAGAGAGGGGGCTTTCTCCTACAATGAGCAGTTCTTC. This sequence encodes CASREGAFSYNEQFF.

The rearrangement joins TRBV20-1 to TRBJ1-5; D may be TRBD1 (6 bases). The CDR3 contains 14 residues. CDR1 is DFQATT, CDR2 SNEGSKA, per germline (reference sequence). V lost 4 bases and J lost 2, with 12 bases in between. The CDR3 region has the DNA TGCAGTGCTAAAGAGGGGGTGGGCAATCAGCCCCAGCATTTT. Translated: CSAKEGVGNQPQHF.

This clonotype was counted ten times or more. The rearrangement uses TRBV7-2 and TRBJ2-5, with D perhaps assigned TRBD1 or TRBD2 (6 bases each). Germline loops: CDR1 SGHTA, CDR2 FQGNSA. CDR3 length: 14 residues. V was clipped by 5 bases and J by 5 bases, with 15 bases between them. CDR3 residues: CASSLQGGRETQYF. The CDR3 region has the DNA TGTGCCAGCAGCCTTCAAGGGGGGCGGGAGACCCAGTACTTC.

The genes are TRBV3-1 and TRBJ2-1; TRBD2 aligns across 9 bases. This CDR3 contains 15 residues. Looked up from germline, CDR1 is LGHDT and CDR2 is YNNKEL (reference sequence). Losses at the gene ends were 4 bases for V and 2 bases for J; bases not matched to a gene: 3. This CDR3 is CASSPGTSPYNEQFF. The CDR3 DNA sequence: TGTGCCAGCAGCCCCGGGACTAGCCCCTACAATGAGCAGTTCTTC.

This clonotype was seen a handful of times. This rearrangement joins TRBV12-3 or TRBV12-4 to TRBJ2-3; TRBD2 matches 8 bases. CDR3 size: 17 residues. V lost 6 bases, J lost 5 bases, and 16 bases stayed unmatched. The CDR3 nucleotides are TGTGCCAGCAGCCCCCTTTTTTTTAGCGGGATCGGAGATACGCAGTATTTT. Its translation: CASSPLFFSGIGDTQYF.

Ten or more counts support this clonotype. V usage is TRBV7-9 and J usage is TRBJ2-7; the D gene is possibly TRBD2 (7 bases). The ends were cut back, 6 bases at V and 7 bases at J, with 19 bases in the middle. The CDR3 is 14 amino acids. Germline-derived CDR1 and CDR2 are SEHNR and FQNEAQ (reference sequence). The CDR3 region has the DNA TGTGCCAGCAGAAAGGGGGGGCAGACAGGAGAGCAGTACTTC. Its protein product is CASRKGGQTGEQYF. Full variable domain (missing parts from reference TRBV7-9 and TRBJ2-7): DTGVSQNPRHKITKRGQNVTFRCDPISEHNRLYWYRQTLGQGPEFLTYFQNEAQLEKSRLLSDRFSAERPKGSFSTLEIQRTEQGDSAMYLCASRKGGQTGEQYFGPGTRLTVT.

This clonotype came up many times. The chain is built from TRBV7-2 and TRBJ2-7; 9 bases fit TRBD2. The CDR3 contains 15 residues. Per germline, CDR1 SGHTA and CDR2 FQGNSA. With V trimmed by 4 bases and J by 2 bases, 6 bases remained unmatched. The CDR3 protein is CASSSTGTSPYEQYF. The CDR3 DNA is TGTGCCAGCAGCTCCACCGGGACTAGCCCCTACGAGCAGTACTTC. Filled out from reference TRBV7-2 and TRBJ2-7, the complete variable domain reads GAGVSQSPSNKVTEKGKDVELRCDPISGHTALYWYRQSLGQGLEFLIYFQGNSAPDKSGLPSDRFSAERTGGSVSTLTIQRTQQEDSAVYLCASSSTGTSPYEQYFGPGTRLTVT.

This clonotype was recorded a few times. The CDR3 DNA sequence: TGCAGTCTAGCGGGATCCGTCCAAGAGACCCAGTACTTC. Encoded protein: CSLAGSVQETQYF. The J gene is TRBJ2-5, the V gene TRBV20-1, with 9 bases fitting TRBD2. Germline CDR1 and CDR2: DFQATT and SNEGSKA (reference sequence). This CDR3 has 13 amino acids. V shed 8 bases, J shed 1 base, and the junction held 5 bases outside the gene matches.

The chain uses TRBV5-1 and TRBJ2-2; no clear D gene. The CDR3 runs 16 residues. Germline-derived CDR1 and CDR2 are SGHRS and YFSETQ. The V gene lost 6 bases and the J gene lost 2 bases, with 17 bases spanning the gap. The chain's CDR3 is CASTNGDRPNTGELFF. CDR3 in DNA: TGCGCCAGCACTAACGGAGACCGGCCTAACACCGGGGAGCTGTTTTTT. The whole variable domain, filled in from reference TRBV5-1 and TRBJ2-2, reads KAGVTQTPRYLIKTRGQQVTLSCSPISGHRSVSWYQQTPGQGLQFLFEYFSETQRNKGNFPGRFSGRQFSNSRSEMNVSTLELGDSALYLCASTNGDRPNTGELFFGEGSRLTVL.

This clonotype was recorded a few times. V gene TRBV19 combines with J gene TRBJ2-1; weak D call: TRBD1 (6 bases). The germline gives CDR1 LNHDA, CDR2 SQIVND (reference sequence). The CDR3 contains 15 residues. Trimming took off 3 bases at V and 6 bases at J, with 15 bases between the two ends. The CDR3 sequence is CASSMESGVGNEQFF. In nucleotides, the CDR3 is TGTGCCAGTAGTATGGAGTCAGGGGTTGGCAATGAGCAGTTCTTC.

This clonotype was seen at least ten times. This sequence joins TRBV12-3 or TRBV12-4 and TRBJ2-7; the D call may be TRBD1 or TRBD2 (5 bases each). The CDR3 length is 13 residues. Trimming removed 7 bases from V and 5 bases from J, with 15 bases in between. CDR3 loop: CASNSGLWDEQYF. The CDR3 DNA follows: TGTGCCAGCAACTCGGGGCTTTGGGACGAGCAGTACTTC.

With respect to this clonotype: Just one base apart from a much larger clone, this may be a read error. The rearrangement links TRBV7-2 to TRBJ2-1; D ambiguous. V was clipped by 5 bases and J by 7 bases, with 12 bases between them. Germline values: CDR1 SGHTA, CDR2 FQGNSA. The CDR3 contains 13 residues. CDR3 region: CASSVLMMNEQFF. The CDR3, as DNA: TGTGCCAGCAGCGTCCTTATGATGAATGAGCAGTTCTTC.

Regarding this clonotype: At one of its ends the junction is not consistent with the germline gene, which may arise from a read error. This chain joins TRBV2 and TRBJ2-1; D might be TRBD1 (5 bases). Germline V gene data show CDR1 as SNHLY and CDR2 as FYNNEI. CDR3 length equals 18 residues. CDR3 sequence reads: CACSHTPTATPSYNEQFF. The CDR3 DNA reads as TGTGCCTGCAGCCACACGCCGACAGCCACCCCCTCCTACAATGAGCAGTTCTTC.

Many counts were recorded for this clonotype. V gene TRBV18 combines with J gene TRBJ2-7, with unresolved D. V was cut by 6 bases and J by 4 bases, with 10 bases left in between. There are 12 residues in the CDR3. Per the germline V gene, CDR1 is KGHSH and CDR2 is LQKENI. Here the CDR3 DNA reads TGTGCCAGCTCGCCTAGTAATTACGAGCAGTACTTC. As protein: CASSPSNYEQYF.

This sequence joins TRBV11-2 and TRBJ2-2; TRBD1 aligns across 8 bases. Per germline, CDR1 SGHAT and CDR2 FQNNGV. V dropped 3 bases and J dropped 6; count of bases not matched to a gene: 9. This CDR3 has 16 residues. The CDR3 loop is CASSLRRTGGSGELFF. CDR3 nucleotides: TGTGCCAGCAGCTTGCGGAGAACAGGGGGGTCCGGGGAGCTGTTTTTT.